Below are 9 T cell receptor beta chains sequenced from a single sample in a study of cytomegalovirus exposure and HLA in healthy donors. The assay was immunoSEQ multiplex PCR, and TCRdb's table has in-frame clones only and misses some. The sample lists 90,000 or so clones; around 85% were seen once. The material sequenced was PBMCs. The receptors shown here come from a young man in good health and CMV-seropositive.

This chain uses TRBV19 with TRBJ2-3; the D gene is possibly TRBD1 (5 bases). The CDR3 sequence is 14 residues long. Trimming left V 7 bases short and J 1 base short, with 12 bases between. Germline V gene data show CDR1 as LNHDA and CDR2 as SQIVND (reference sequence). The CDR3 here is CASTLKGRTDTQYF. The CDR3 DNA is TGTGCCAGTACCCTCAAGGGGCGCACAGATACGCAGTATTTT.

The V gene is TRBV12-5, the J gene TRBJ2-5, with 9 bases aligning to TRBD2. Trimming removed 0 bases from V and 14 bases from J; junction bases left unmatched: 19. The CDR3 has 17 amino acids. The germline V gene encodes CDR1 LGHNT and CDR2 FRNRAP. CDR3 coding DNA: TGTGCTAGTGGTTTGGTACTTAATCGGGAGGCGGGAGGGCCCATTTACTTC. It codes for CASGLVLNREAGGPIYF.

The chain joins TRBV28 to TRBJ2-7, with 7 bases fitting TRBD2. The CDR3 is 15 residues long. CDR1 is MDHEN, CDR2 SYDVKM, per germline. J gave up 6 bases and V 8 bases, and 16 bases lay outside the gene matches. CDR3 loop: CASEGIAGLWGEQYF. Here the CDR3 DNA reads TGTGCCAGCGAGGGAATAGCGGGCCTTTGGGGCGAGCAGTACTTC.

The chain carries TRBV6-4 and TRBJ2-2; TRBD1 matches at 7 bases. The CDR3 has 14 residues. V lost 3 bases to trimming and J lost 5 bases; unmatched junction nucleotides: 3. CDR1 MRHNA and CDR2 SNTAGT come from the germline V gene. The CDR3 spells CASSEAGGTGELFF. CDR3 in DNA: TGTGCCAGCAGTGAGGCAGGGGGAACCGGGGAGCTGTTTTTT.

The V call is TRBV9, the J call TRBJ2-5; TRBD1 matches 7 bases. CDR3 size: 14 residues. From germline, CDR1 is SGDLS and CDR2 YYNGEE. The ends lost 2 bases at V and 5 bases at J; junction bases unmatched: 6. CDR3 nucleotides: TGTGCCAGCAGCGTGACAGGGCAACGGGAGACCCAGTACTTC. Translation: CASSVTGQRETQYF.

This clone was detected once. V usage is TRBV27 and J usage is TRBJ2-1, with D tentatively TRBD2 (6 bases). CDR1 and CDR2 from the germline V gene are MNHEY and SMNVEV (reference sequence). V was cut by 3 bases and J by 4 bases, with 13 bases left in between. The CDR3 is 15 amino acids. CDR3 amino acids: CASSFGGWGYNEQFF. In DNA, the CDR3 is TGTGCCAGCAGTTTTGGAGGGTGGGGTTACAATGAGCAGTTCTTC.

V gene TRBV2 combines with J gene TRBJ2-5, with no clear D. CDR1 is SNHLY, CDR2 FYNNEI, per germline. The ends were cut back, 4 bases at V and 7 bases at J, with 7 bases in the middle. The CDR3 runs 11 residues. CDR3 sequence: CASSVTGTQYF. The CDR3 DNA reads TGTGCCAGCAGTGTAACCGGGACCCAGTACTTC.

The chain joins TRBV28 to TRBJ1-2; TRBD1 might be the D (5 bases). The V end was cut by 6 bases, the J end by 5 bases, with 13 bases between. The CDR3 is 13 amino acids. The germline V gene encodes CDR1 MDHEN and CDR2 SYDVKM. CDR3 DNA: TGTGCCAGCAGGATCACAGGTTCTTATGGCTACACCTTC. Translating it yields CASRITGSYGYTF.

The chain recombines TRBV5-5 with TRBJ2-7; TRBD1 matches at 10 bases. The CDR3 extends over 14 amino acids. CDR1 and CDR2 (germline): SGHKS, YYEKEE (reference sequence). With V trimmed by 1 base and J by 5 bases, 3 bases remained unmatched. CDR3 sequence reads: CASSLFGTGDEQYV. In DNA, the CDR3 is TGTGCCAGCAGCTTGTTCGGGACAGGGGACGAGCAGTACGTC.